The T cell receptor (beta chain) described here comes from a study of post-analysis software for immune sequencing data. About the study: Disease courses included relapsing-remitting, secondary progressive and progressive-relapsing multiple sclerosis.

Presence of unique molecular identifiers characterized the TCR beta cDNA libraries. Some 500,000 cDNA molecules were recovered from an input of roughly 0.95 to 11 million T cells. TCRdb re-called the PCR reads through MiXCR, storing one row per CDR3 protein. The sample lists roughly 800,000 distinct CDR3 sequences, approximately 53% seen once, with about 4.8% in the top ten. Whole-study findings and limits: TRBV segments more frequent in patients than in controls numbered roughly 5 and included TRBV5-6, TRBV5-1 and TRBV20-1. Normalized Chao1 diversity in multiple sclerosis patients fell significantly below that of controls. The authors found that F measure strongly co-clustered same-batch samples.

The CDR3 length is 16 residues. Germline trimming cut 0 bases from V and 5 bases from J; bases unmatched to any gene: 11. Germline V gene data show CDR1 as DFQATT and CDR2 as SNEGSKA (reference sequence). On this clonotype itself: The antigen is unknown.

The TCR originated in a girl between 10 and 17 years old with multiple sclerosis. Sequenced sample: blood. The V call is TRBV20-1, the J call TRBJ2-5; TRBD1 matches at 8 bases. CDR3 DNA sequence: TGCAGTGCTAGAGATCTCACGGGACAGGTCGAGGAGACCCAGTACTTC. Its protein product is CSARDLTGQVEETQYF.